The 26 T cell receptor beta chains below come from one sample, sequenced in a study of shared clonotypes between healthy human individuals. The method was immunoSEQ multiplex PCR; TCRdb's version includes in-frame clones alone and lacks a portion of them. The sample records 2 million or so clones, 85% to 95% being singletons. The sequencing sample was made of naive CD4+ T cells sorted from blood. The subset was: CD45RA+ positively selected. All receptors derive from a man in his late teens or twenties in good health.

The J gene is TRBJ2-1, the V gene TRBV4-3; 14 bases agree with TRBD2. Germline V gene lookup returns CDR1 LGHNA and CDR2 YSLEER. This CDR3 spans 18 amino acids. V lost 2 bases and J lost 9; bases outside the gene matches: 12. The CDR3 sequence is CASSQIYTGTSGRGEQFF. CDR3 nucleotide sequence: TGCGCCAGCAGCCAAATTTACACCGGGACTAGCGGGAGAGGTGAGCAGTTCTTC.

This chain links TRBV5-1 with TRBJ2-7; D call uncertain. V lost 1 base and J lost 7, with 15 bases in between. CDR1 and CDR2 (germline): SGHRS, YFSETQ. The length of the CDR3 is 14 residues. This CDR3 reads CASSLTPPEGEQYF. CDR3 nucleotides: TGCGCCAGCAGCTTGACGCCTCCGGAAGGAGAGCAGTACTTC.

This chain uses TRBV7-9 with TRBJ2-5; D remains unclear. CDR1 and CDR2 (germline): SEHNR, FQNEAQ (reference sequence). The CDR3 consists of 15 residues. Trimming removed 2 bases from V and 0 bases from J, with 10 bases in between. CDR3 amino acids: CASSLFSWDQETQYF. In DNA form, the CDR3 reads TGTGCCAGCAGCTTATTTTCGTGGGACCAAGAGACCCAGTACTTC.

The V gene is TRBV5-1, the J gene TRBJ2-7, with 9 bases that match TRBD1. The V segment lost 0 bases and the J segment 6 bases; nucleotides outside the gene matches: 7. The CDR3 sequence is 15 residues long. CDR1 and CDR2 from the germline V gene are SGHRS and YFSETQ. Here the CDR3 reads CASSLGGTGNLEQYF. The CDR3 nucleotides are TGCGCCAGCAGCTTGGGCGGGACAGGGAATCTCGAGCAGTACTTC.

The chain is built from TRBV4-3 and TRBJ2-4; possible D gene TRBD1, 5 bases. Trimming cost V 0 bases and J 0 bases, with 12 bases left between them. Germline-derived CDR1 and CDR2 are LGHNA and YSLEER. The CDR3 covers 17 residues. The CDR3 DNA reads as TGCGCCAGCAGCCAAGATCCGACAGCTCTAGCCAAAAACATTCAGTACTTC. This codes for CASSQDPTALAKNIQYF.

The rearrangement uses TRBV7-9 and TRBJ1-2, with TRBD1 matching over 7 bases. V lost 0 bases and J lost 3; bases outside the gene matches: 4. The CDR3 covers 15 residues. Per the germline V gene, CDR1 is SEHNR and CDR2 is FQNEAQ (reference sequence). The CDR3 here is CASSLADREHYGYTF. In nucleotides, the CDR3 is TGTGCCAGCAGCTTAGCCGACAGGGAGCACTATGGCTACACCTTC.

This chain connects TRBV5-6 to TRBJ2-3; the D gene is possibly TRBD1 (6 bases). The germline gives CDR1 SGHDT, CDR2 YYEEEE. The V end lost 3 bases, the J end lost 0 bases, and 11 bases lay between the germline ends. The CDR3 has 15 amino acids. CDR3 DNA: TGTGCCAGCAGCTACCCGGGACAAAGCACAGATACGCAGTATTTT. Residues: CASSYPGQSTDTQYF.

V is TRBV7-9 and J is TRBJ2-7, with 8 bases matching TRBD2. The CDR3 has 16 amino acids. Germline loops: CDR1 SEHNR, CDR2 FQNEAQ (reference sequence). After removal of 5 bases from V and 4 bases from J, the junction contained 13 bases not matched to a gene. The CDR3 DNA is TGTGCCAGCAGCCCGCTAATCGGGAGGGGCAATTACGAGCAGTACTTC. This gives the protein CASSPLIGRGNYEQYF.

Concerning this clone: Other nucleotide sequences in the sample specify the same CDR3. The chain joins TRBV5-1 to TRBJ2-1; 7 positions agree with TRBD2. The CDR3 is made up of 14 amino acids. Unmatched junction bases numbered 1, after V lost 4 bases and J lost 0 bases. Looked up from germline, CDR1 is SGHRS and CDR2 is YFSETQ. The CDR3 here is CASSPGGSYNEQFF. CDR3 DNA: TGCGCCAGCAGCCCGGGAGGCTCCTACAATGAGCAGTTCTTC.

This chain joins TRBV29-1 and TRBJ2-7; 10 bases align to TRBD1. The V gene end was trimmed by 3 bases and the J gene end by 6 bases; junction bases not matched to a gene: 5. The CDR3 contains 13 residues. Germline V gives CDR1 SQVTM, CDR2 ANQGSEA. CDR3 sequence reads: CSVEGTGVLEQYF. CDR3 sequence (DNA): TGCAGCGTTGAGGGGACAGGGGTTCTCGAGCAGTACTTC.

The V call is TRBV6-5, the J call TRBJ2-7, with 9 nucleotides matching TRBD1. Trimming took 4 bases from V and 5 from J; bases not matched to a gene: 6. This CDR3 has 14 amino acids. The germline V gene encodes CDR1 MNHEY and CDR2 SVGAGI. The CDR3 DNA follows: TGTGCCAGCAGTTGGGGACAGGGACGGGACGAGCAGTACTTC. The encoded protein is CASSWGQGRDEQYF.

The chain couples TRBV7-9 to TRBJ1-1; D possibly corresponds to TRBD1 (5 bases). In germline, CDR1 is SEHNR, CDR2 FQNEAQ (reference sequence). The CDR3 is made up of 14 amino acids. Trimming cost V 1 base and J 6 bases, with 12 bases left between them. The CDR3 sequence is CASSLGPGGAEAFF. CDR3 nucleotide sequence: TGTGCCAGCAGCTTAGGCCCGGGAGGGGCTGAAGCTTTCTTT. Full variable domain (outside the CDR3, taken from reference TRBV7-9 and TRBJ1-1): DTGVSQNPRHKITKRGQNVTFRCDPISEHNRLYWYRQTLGQGPEFLTYFQNEAQLEKSRLLSDRFSAERPKGSFSTLEIQRTEQGDSAMYLCASSLGPGGAEAFFGQGTRLTVV.

With respect to this clone: The sample contains more than one DNA sequence encoding this CDR3. The chain joins TRBV9 to TRBJ2-1; 15 positions match TRBD2. The CDR3 sequence is 15 residues long. Germline V gene lookup returns CDR1 SGDLS and CDR2 YYNGEE. The ends lost 4 bases at V and 7 bases at J; junction bases unmatched: 3. CDR3 sequence (DNA): TGTGCCAGCAGCCTCGGACTAGCGGGAGGGAATGAGCAGTTCTTC. This encodes CASSLGLAGGNEQFF. The variable domain in full, with the rest retrieved from reference TRBV9 and TRBJ2-1, is DSGVTQTPKHLITATGQRVTLRCSPRSGDLSVYWYQQSLDQGLQFLIQYYNGEERAKGNILERFSAQQFPDLHSELNLSSLELGDSALYFCASSLGLAGGNEQFFGPGTRLTVL.

The V gene is TRBV14, the J gene TRBJ1-1; D gene unclear. CDR3 length: 13 amino acids. The germline V gene has CDR1 SGHDN and CDR2 FVKESK. Trimming pared 5 bases from V and 4 bases from J, leaving 11 bases between. In nucleotides, the CDR3 is TGTGCCAGCAGCAGGGATAAGGGCACTGAAGCTTTCTTT. Amino acids: CASSRDKGTEAFF.

V is TRBV5-3 and J is TRBJ2-3; tentatively, D is TRBD2 (6 bases). TRBV5-3 is reported as an ORF; its role is uncertain. This CDR3 contains 16 residues. The V gene lost 0 bases and the J gene lost 6 bases, with 17 bases spanning the gap. In DNA, the CDR3 is TGTGCCAGAAGCTTGGGACTAGATCGAATCGGCGATACGCAGTATTTT. Residues: CARSLGLDRIGDTQYF.

This chain connects TRBV5-6 to TRBJ1-1; 9 bases are shared with TRBD1. Germline assignment: CDR1 SGHDT and CDR2 YYEEEE. The CDR3 runs 17 residues. V lost 3 bases, J lost 3 bases, and 12 bases stayed unmatched. CDR3 in DNA: TGTGCCAGCAGCTATCCGGGACAGGGCGATATGCACACTGAAGCTTTCTTT. It specifies CASSYPGQGDMHTEAFF.

Note on this clone: Distinct nucleotide sequences in the sample also encode this CDR3. The chain uses TRBV11-2 and TRBJ2-7; D gene ambiguous. Germline loops: CDR1 SGHAT, CDR2 FQNNGV. The CDR3 has 12 residues. Trimming left V 0 bases short and J 2 bases short, with 2 bases between. CDR3: CASSLDAYEQYF. CDR3 DNA: TGTGCCAGCAGCTTAGATGCCTACGAGCAGTACTTC.

V is TRBV5-4 and J is TRBJ1-1; 9 bases align to TRBD1. CDR3 length equals 13 residues. Per the germline V gene, CDR1 is SGHNT and CDR2 is YYREEE (reference sequence). V gave up 2 bases and J gave up 8 bases; unmatched junction bases: 4. The chain's CDR3 is CASSFGQGREAFF. The CDR3 bases are TGTGCCAGCAGCTTTGGACAGGGGAGGGAAGCTTTCTTT.

The chain carries TRBV14 and TRBJ2-1; 8 bases map to TRBD2. The CDR3 is 15 residues long. The germline V gene encodes CDR1 SGHDN and CDR2 FVKESK. Losses at the gene ends were 3 bases for V and 8 bases for J; bases not matched to a gene: 9. CDR3 protein: CASSHIGLAGYEQFF. CDR3 DNA sequence: TGTGCCAGCAGCCACATCGGACTAGCAGGATATGAGCAGTTCTTC. Filled out from reference TRBV14 and TRBJ2-1, the complete variable domain reads EAGVTQFPSHSVIEKGQTVTLRCDPISGHDNLYWYRRVMGKEIKFLLHFVKESKQDESGMPNNRFLAERTGGTYSTLKVQPAELEDSGVYFCASSHIGLAGYEQFFGPGTRLTVL.

The rearrangement uses TRBV7-9 and TRBJ2-6; D might be TRBD1 (6 bases). The V end was cut by 3 bases, the J end by 1 base, with 10 bases between. The length of the CDR3 is 16 residues. Germline loops: CDR1 SEHNR, CDR2 FQNEAQ (reference sequence). CDR3 protein: CASSLTGRSGANVLTF. CDR3 in DNA: TGTGCCAGCAGCTTGACAGGTCGGTCTGGGGCCAACGTCCTGACTTTC.

This chain uses TRBV9 with TRBJ2-5; the D gene is possibly TRBD2 (6 bases). Trimming cost V 4 bases and J 2 bases, with 15 bases left between them. CDR1 is SGDLS, CDR2 YYNGEE, per germline. CDR3 size: 15 residues. In DNA, the CDR3 is TGTGCCAGCAGCCCCAGTGGAGGGGCTCAAGAGACCCAGTACTTC. It translates to CASSPSGGAQETQYF.

This sequence joins TRBV4-2 and TRBJ1-6; 7 bases match TRBD1. With V trimmed by 4 bases and J by 8 bases, 8 bases remained unmatched. CDR3 length: 15 amino acids. The V gene's germline CDR1 is LGHNA and CDR2 YNFKEQ. The CDR3 DNA sequence: TGTGCCAGCAGCCCGTTGGACAGGTTTGATTCACCCCTCCACTTT. As protein: CASSPLDRFDSPLHF.

The chain has TRBV30 and TRBJ1-4, with D tentatively TRBD1 (6 bases). The V gene lost 3 bases and the J gene lost 8 bases, with 16 bases spanning the gap. CDR3 size: 14 residues. Germline loops: CDR1 GTSNPN, CDR2 SVGIG (reference sequence). In nucleotides, the CDR3 is TGTGCCTGGAGAAAGGGGGGAGTACAAGAAAAACTGTTTTTT. This codes for CAWRKGGVQEKLFF.

This chain uses TRBV7-8 with TRBJ1-6, with 8 bases matching TRBD1. J gave up 7 bases and V 5 bases, and 10 bases lay outside the gene matches. The CDR3 is 16 amino acids. Looked up from germline, CDR1 is SGHVS and CDR2 is FQNEAQ. CDR3 sequence (DNA): TGTGCCAGCAGCCTGGGACAGGACCCCTTAAATTCACCCCTCCACTTT. It encodes CASSLGQDPLNSPLHF. The full variable domain, its missing parts supplied by reference TRBV7-8 and TRBJ1-6, is GAGVSQSPRYKVAKRGQDVALRCDPISGHVSLFWYQQALGQGPEFLTYFQNEAQLDKSGLPSDRFFAERPEGSVSTLKIQRTQQEDSAVYLCASSLGQDPLNSPLHFGNGTRLTVT.

The rearrangement uses TRBV6-5 and TRBJ2-2; D might be TRBD1 (5 bases). CDR3 length equals 13 residues. V dropped 8 bases and J dropped 3 bases, with 10 bases sitting between them. Germline CDR1 is MNHEY and CDR2 is SVGAGI. In DNA, the CDR3 is TGTGCCAGCTCAACCAGGGACACCGGGGAGCTGTTTTTT. Its translation: CASSTRDTGELFF.

V usage is TRBV18 and J usage is TRBJ1-1, with D unresolved. Germline V gene lookup returns CDR1 KGHSH and CDR2 LQKENI. The CDR3 runs 17 residues. Trimming removed 2 bases from V and 4 bases from J, with 20 bases in between. The CDR3 reads CASSPVGEGSGGTEAFF. CDR3 coding DNA: TGTGCCAGCTCACCAGTCGGGGAAGGAAGCGGTGGCACTGAAGCTTTCTTT.